Each of the 5 T cell receptor beta chains below was sequenced from the same sample in a study of OX40 agonist ivuxolimab in advanced cancers. Generated by immunoSEQ multiplex PCR, the TCRdb table keeps only in-frame clones and is missing some. This sample has roughly 80,000 clones, with 75% to 90% found just once. The sequencing here drew on CD4+ or CD8+ T cells sorted from blood, taken in a trial of the OX40 agonist ivuxolimab. These receptors all come from an adult with an advanced solid tumor such as melanoma, head and neck, liver or kidney cancer.

The chain carries TRBV7-2 and TRBJ1-2, with D perhaps TRBD1 (5 bases). Germline V gene lookup returns CDR1 SGHTA and CDR2 FQGNSA. The CDR3 spans 15 residues. V dropped 2 bases and J dropped 3 bases, with 13 bases sitting between them. CDR3 sequence (DNA): TGTGCCAGCAGCTTACAATCGGTCAGGGACTATGGCTACACCTTC. Amino acids: CASSLQSVRDYGYTF.

The CDR3 loop reads CASSQEGNLPPYNEQFF. The CDR3 DNA reads as TGCGCCAGCAGCCAAGAAGGGAACCTGCCCCCCTACAATGAGCAGTTCTTC. The chain links TRBV4-1 to TRBJ2-1, with unresolved D. Looked up from germline, CDR1 is MGHRA and CDR2 is YSYEKL. The CDR3 is 17 residues long. V lost 0 bases to trimming and J lost 2 bases, with 14 bases between them.

The rearrangement joins TRBV5-1 to TRBJ2-1; maybe TRBD2 (6 bases). Germline CDR1 reads SGHRS; CDR2 reads YFSETQ. Trimming removed 4 bases at V and 0 bases at J, with 11 bases between. This CDR3 is built from 15 residues. The CDR3 here is CASSPGEGSYNEQFF. CDR3 in DNA: TGCGCCAGCAGCCCGGGGGAAGGCTCCTACAATGAGCAGTTCTTC.

The chain uses TRBV19 and TRBJ2-1, with 7 bases lining up with TRBD2. In germline, CDR1 is LNHDA, CDR2 SQIVND (reference sequence). The CDR3 covers 14 residues. V shed 3 bases, J shed 9 bases, and the junction held 8 bases outside the gene matches. The CDR3 region has the DNA TGTGCCAGTAGTATGGTTCTAGCGGTTAGTGAGCAGTTCTTC. Its protein is CASSMVLAVSEQFF.

DNA of the CDR3: TGTGCCAGTAGTGAAAGAAACTCTGGGGCCAACGTCCTGACTTTC. Protein product: CASSERNSGANVLTF. V usage is TRBV19 and J usage is TRBJ2-6; D is ambiguous. Germline V gives CDR1 LNHDA, CDR2 SQIVND (reference sequence). The CDR3 has 15 residues. The V and J ends lost 5 bases and 0 bases respectively, with 8 bases between them.